These 8 T cell receptor beta chains came from one sample sequenced in a study of prognosis after radiotherapy for stage I lung cancer. From genomic DNA, two-round multiplex PCR was used to amplify TCR beta CDR3. TRBV and TRBJ genes each had their own specific primers in first-round PCR. TCRdb processed the multiplex PCR reads anew with MiXCR; each CDR3 protein has one entry. The sample contains tens of thousands of distinct CDR3 sequences, less than 50% of which appear only once. Here the sequenced sample was PBMCs, taken before or after stereotactic body radiation therapy (not recorded which). These receptors were taken from a donor older than 45 with non-small cell lung cancer.

This clonotype was observed at least ten times. The chain couples TRBV18 to TRBJ2-1, with 12 bases fitting TRBD2. The CDR3 loop spans 17 amino acids. Trimming at V came to 2 bases and at J to 0 bases, leaving 2 bases not matched to a gene. Germline CDR1 reads KGHSH; CDR2 reads LQKENI. CDR3 protein: CASSPASGRGSYNEQFF. The CDR3 bases are TGTGCCAGCTCACCAGCTAGCGGGAGGGGCTCCTACAATGAGCAGTTCTTC.

By sample fraction, this clonotype is medium-sized. The J gene is TRBJ2-7, the V gene TRBV6-5, with 10 bases lining up with TRBD2. This CDR3 has 15 residues. Germline CDR1 and CDR2: MNHEY and SVGAGI. Losses at the gene ends were 6 bases for V and 4 bases for J; bases not matched to a gene: 9. Written as DNA, the CDR3 is TGTGCCAGCAGCCCCCTTAGCGGGAGGACGTACGAGCAGTACTTC. The encoded protein is CASSPLSGRTYEQYF.

The V gene is TRBV6-5, the J gene TRBJ2-2; possibly TRBD1 or TRBD2 for D (5 bases each). The V end was cut by 2 bases, the J end by 6 bases, with 10 bases between. The germline V gene encodes CDR1 MNHEY and CDR2 SVGAGI. This CDR3 has 14 amino acids. Written as DNA, the CDR3 is TGTGCCAGCAGTTACATGGGACCCTCCGGGGAGCTGTTTTTT. It is translated as CASSYMGPSGELFF.

This clonotype has at least ten counts. The chain couples TRBV18 to TRBJ2-5, with TRBD1 matching 7 bases. The CDR3 spans 14 residues. After removal of 3 bases from V and 5 bases from J, the junction contained 6 bases not matched to a gene. Germline CDR1 is KGHSH and CDR2 is LQKENI. The CDR3 loop reads CASSPDRTMETQYF. For the CDR3, the DNA is TGTGCCAGCTCACCGGACAGGACAATGGAGACCCAGTACTTC.

In the case of this clonotype: A far larger clone is one base from this, pointing to a likely read error. The rearrangement uses TRBV6-4 and TRBJ2-2, with D possibly being TRBD2 (6 bases). The V gene lost 7 bases and the J gene lost 6 bases, with 15 bases spanning the gap. The CDR3 runs to 14 residues. CDR1 and CDR2 (germline): MRHNA, SNTAGT. The CDR3 DNA reads TGTGCCAGCACAAATTCCAGGGAGGCCGGGGAGCTGTTTTTT. Translation: CASTNSREAGELFF.

The sample holds many counts of this clonotype. J is TRBJ2-5 and V is TRBV6-1, with D tentatively TRBD1 (5 bases). Germline-derived CDR1 and CDR2 are MNHNS and SASEGT. The CDR3 covers 14 residues. Deletions cut 6 bases from V and 1 base from J, with 12 bases between. CDR3 region: CASRDTGAQETQYF. DNA for the CDR3: TGTGCCAGCAGAGACACAGGAGCCCAAGAGACCCAGTACTTC.

This clonotype was observed a handful of times. The chain recombines TRBV6-1 with TRBJ2-1, with D perhaps TRBD2 (6 bases). The CDR3 loop spans 15 amino acids. Germline loops: CDR1 MNHNS, CDR2 SASEGT. The V and J ends lost 4 bases and 7 bases respectively, with 17 bases between them. The CDR3 region has the DNA TGTGCCAGCAGTGTACTCCCGGGACTTCGGAATGAGCAGTTCTTC. This encodes CASSVLPGLRNEQFF.

The V and J genes are TRBV29-1 and TRBJ2-1; D tentatively reads TRBD1 or TRBD2 (5 bases each). The CDR3 is 14 amino acids. The germline CDR1 and CDR2 sequences are SQVTM and ANQGSEA. Trimming pared 6 bases from V and 3 bases from J, leaving 15 bases between. DNA for the CDR3: TGCAGCGTCCACGGGACGAACTTCTACAATGAGCAGTTCTTC. Amino acids: CSVHGTNFYNEQFF.